The 30 T cell receptor beta chains listed next were all sequenced from one sample in a study of control samples from healthy donors and cancer patients (dated by TCRdb to 2020 to 2021). The library was built by means of the immunoSEQ multiplex PCR assay. The table comes from immuneACCESS by way of TCRdb, which keeps in-frame sequences with V and J called. Part of the clones is missing from these tables; in studies checked, under half for an unresolved V gene and the rest for unknown reasons. Recorded for this sample are approximately 70,000 clones; approximately 90% of them occurred a single time. Approximately 5% of the sample rests with the top ten. Specimen: PBMCs. These receptors were taken from a man in his sixties with colorectal cancer.

This chain connects TRBV3-1 (or the pseudogene TRBV3-2) to TRBJ2-7, with no clear D. There are 13 residues in the CDR3. V was pared by 4 bases and J by 7 bases, with 14 bases between. CDR1 is LGHDT, CDR2 YNNKEL, per germline (reference sequence). The CDR3 reads CASSRDPVAEQYF. The CDR3, as DNA: TGTGCCAGCAGCCGCGACCCGGTTGCAGAGCAGTACTTC.

V usage is TRBV5-1 and J usage is TRBJ1-2; D gene uncertain. Germline-derived CDR1 and CDR2 are SGHRS and YFSETQ. Trimming took off 3 bases at V and 4 bases at J, with 7 bases between the two ends. The CDR3 consists of 12 residues. Here the CDR3 reads CASSSPPYGYTF. The DNA for the CDR3 is TGCGCCAGCAGCTCTCCTCCCTATGGCTACACCTTC.

This clone was seen once. The chain has TRBV24-1 and TRBJ2-7; no clear D gene. Germline loops: CDR1 KGHDR, CDR2 SFDVKD. The CDR3 sequence is 12 residues long. V was cut by 9 bases and J by 0 bases, with 8 bases left in between. In DNA form, the CDR3 reads TGTGCCACCCCACCGAGCTCCTACGAGCAGTACTTC. Amino acid sequence: CATPPSSYEQYF.

V and J are TRBV14 and TRBJ2-4, with D possibly matching TRBD2 (6 bases). CDR1 is SGHDN, CDR2 FVKESK, per germline. V lost 3 bases to trimming and J lost 9 bases, with 9 bases between them. The CDR3 sequence is 12 residues long. The chain's CDR3 is CASSQEGSIQYF. For the CDR3, the DNA is TGTGCCAGCAGCCAGGAGGGGAGCATTCAGTACTTC.

This clone was recorded once. This chain connects TRBV6-6 to TRBJ1-5; D might be TRBD1 (6 bases). Germline loops: CDR1 MNHNY, CDR2 SVGAGI (reference sequence). With 6 bases removed from V and 3 bases from J, the gap between germline ends came to 15 bases. The CDR3 is 15 amino acids. DNA for the CDR3: TGTGCCAGCAGATACAAAAGGGGGGACAATCAGCCCCAGCATTTT. Translation: CASRYKRGDNQPQHF.

The chain combines TRBV1 with TRBJ1-5. TRBV1 corresponds to a pseudogene. The CDR3 covers 17 residues. The CDR3 sequence is CTSSPAVWNNSNQPQHF. DNA of the CDR3: TGCACCAGCAGCCCCGCGGTATGGAACAATAGCAATCAGCCCCAGCATTTT.

This chain links TRBV3-1 (or the pseudogene TRBV3-2) with TRBJ1-4, with TRBD1 as a possible D gene (5 bases). CDR3 size: 15 residues. CDR1 and CDR2 (germline): LGHDT, YNNKEL (reference sequence). Trimming pared 1 base from V and 7 bases from J, leaving 13 bases between. In DNA, the CDR3 is TGTGCCAGCAGCCAAGGGGGGGGGAATAGTGAAAAACTGTTTTTT. Protein sequence: CASSQGGGNSEKLFF.

This chain joins TRBV6-1 and TRBJ1-4; tentatively, D is TRBD1 (5 bases). The V and J ends lost 2 bases and 6 bases respectively, with 13 bases between them. The CDR3 contains 15 residues. Germline V lookup: CDR1 MNHNS, CDR2 SASEGT. The CDR3 sequence is CASSEYQGRDEKLFF. CDR3 DNA sequence: TGTGCCAGCAGTGAATATCAGGGTAGGGATGAAAAACTGTTTTTT.

This clone occurred once. The V and J genes are TRBV5-1 and TRBJ2-7; D unresolved. The CDR3 extends over 13 amino acids. V lost 4 bases to trimming and J lost 4 bases, with 12 bases between them. Per the germline V gene, CDR1 is SGHRS and CDR2 is YFSETQ. DNA for the CDR3: TGCGCCAGCAGCCCGGACGGAGCGTACGAGCAGTACTTC. The encoded protein is CASSPDGAYEQYF.

J is TRBJ1-4 and V is TRBV7-2, with D possibly being TRBD1 (5 bases). The CDR3 runs 14 residues. Germline CDR1 is SGHTA and CDR2 is FQGNSA. The V end was cut by 5 bases, the J end by 3 bases, with 10 bases between. The CDR3 bases are TGTGCCAGCAGCCTACGACAGTCTAATGAAAAACTGTTTTTT. It translates to CASSLRQSNEKLFF.

The chain is built from TRBV5-4 and TRBJ2-3; TRBD2 matches at 8 bases. The trim removed 6 bases at V and 3 bases at J, leaving 9 bases unmatched. Per the germline V gene, CDR1 is SGHNT and CDR2 is YYREEE (reference sequence). This CDR3 comprises 15 residues. The CDR3 sequence: CASKRGGSLTDTQYF. The CDR3 DNA reads as TGTGCCAGCAAACGGGGGGGCTCCCTGACAGATACGCAGTATTTT. Based on the CDR3 plus reference TRBV5-4 and TRBJ2-3, the full variable domain is ETGVTQSPTHLIKTRGQQVTLRCSSQSGHNTVSWYQQALGQGPQFIFQYYREEENGRGNFPPRFSGLQFPNYSSELNVNALELDDSALYLCASKRGGSLTDTQYFGPGTRLTVL.

The chain uses TRBV30 and TRBJ2-5; no clear D. Germline V gene lookup returns CDR1 GTSNPN and CDR2 SVGIG (reference sequence). The V end was cut by 7 bases, the J end by 2 bases, with 8 bases between. The CDR3 totals 11 residues. The CDR3 is CAYRRQETQYF. The CDR3 DNA reads TGTGCCTATAGGCGGCAAGAGACCCAGTACTTC.

The gene calls are TRBV3-1 (or the pseudogene TRBV3-2) and TRBJ2-7, with 9 bases lining up with TRBD1. The germline V gene encodes CDR1 LGHDT and CDR2 YNNKEL (reference sequence). This CDR3 has 16 residues. Unmatched junction bases numbered 11, after V lost 2 bases and J lost 6 bases. DNA for the CDR3: TGTGCCAGCAGCCAAAGAGACAGGGGGGGTTTCGGCGAGCAGTACTTC. Its protein is CASSQRDRGGFGEQYF.

The chain uses TRBV19 and TRBJ1-5; D is uncertain. V shed 5 bases and J shed 7 bases, with 18 bases lying between them. This CDR3 comprises 15 residues. In germline, CDR1 is LNHDA, CDR2 SQIVND (reference sequence). As DNA, the CDR3 is TGTGCCAGTAGTTCCCCGGCAGTGAGGAACCAGCCCCAGCATTTT. The encoded protein is CASSSPAVRNQPQHF.

The chain has TRBV18 and TRBJ1-4, with unresolved D. This CDR3 has 14 residues. The V end lost 4 bases, the J end lost 0 bases, and 6 bases lay between the germline ends. Germline-derived CDR1 and CDR2 are KGHSH and LQKENI. The CDR3 loop is CASSRASTNEKLFF. The CDR3 DNA reads TGTGCCAGCTCACGAGCCTCAACTAATGAAAAACTGTTTTTT.

J is TRBJ2-2 and V is TRBV11-2; D remains ambiguous. V shed 1 base and J shed 6 bases, with 3 bases lying between them. The CDR3 runs 12 residues. CDR1 and CDR2 from the germline V gene are SGHAT and FQNNGV. Written as DNA, the CDR3 is TGTGCCAGCAGCTTAGGCTCCGGGGAGCTGTTTTTT. It yields the protein CASSLGSGELFF.

This clone appeared a single time. This chain uses TRBV2 with TRBJ2-3; maybe TRBD2 (5 bases). V shed 5 bases and J shed 1 base, with 10 bases lying between them. The CDR3 consists of 14 residues. Germline V CDR1 and CDR2: SNHLY, FYNNEI. The DNA of the CDR3 is TGTGCCAGCAGTCCTGGGCGGGGCACAGATACGCAGTATTTT. This encodes CASSPGRGTDTQYF.

The V call is TRBV18, the J call TRBJ2-2, with TRBD1 matching over 8 bases. This CDR3 contains 16 residues. Germline V gene sequence: CDR1 KGHSH, CDR2 LQKENI. Losses at the gene ends were 3 bases for V and 2 bases for J; bases not matched to a gene: 5. DNA for the CDR3: TGTGCCAGCTCACCCGCTGGACAGGGCAACACCGGGGAGCTGTTTTTT. Amino acids: CASSPAGQGNTGELFF.

The J gene is TRBJ1-5, the V gene TRBV4-3, with D hard to call. The CDR3 spans 15 residues. Germline V gene sequence: CDR1 LGHNA, CDR2 YSLEER. V shed 0 bases and J shed 3 bases, with 9 bases lying between them. The CDR3 DNA sequence: TGCGCCAGCAGCCAAGATCACAGTCTCAATCAGCCCCAGCATTTT. Translated, it gives CASSQDHSLNQPQHF.

The chain employs TRBV2 and TRBJ1-5, with 7 bases identical to TRBD1. The CDR3 sequence is 13 residues long. J gave up 6 bases and V 6 bases, and 5 bases lay outside the gene matches. In germline, CDR1 is SNHLY, CDR2 FYNNEI. CDR3 loop: CASRGTVTQPQHF. The CDR3, as DNA: TGTGCCAGCAGAGGGACAGTTACTCAGCCCCAGCATTTT.

The chain is built from TRBV9 and TRBJ2-2; D is uncertain. Trimming cost V 3 bases and J 1 base, with 4 bases left between them. The CDR3 extends over 13 amino acids. CDR1 is SGDLS and CDR2 is YYNGEE in the germline V gene. Here the CDR3 DNA reads TGTGCCAGCAGCGCCGGGAACACCGGGGAGCTGTTTTTT. Translating gives CASSAGNTGELFF. Supplemented by reference TRBV9 and TRBJ2-2, the full variable domain reads DSGVTQTPKHLITATGQRVTLRCSPRSGDLSVYWYQQSLDQGLQFLIQYYNGEERAKGNILERFSAQQFPDLHSELNLSSLELGDSALYFCASSAGNTGELFFGEGSRLTVL.

The chain has TRBV6-4 and TRBJ1-1; maybe TRBD1 (5 bases). The CDR3 consists of 14 residues. CDR1 is MRHNA and CDR2 is SNTAGT in the germline V gene. V was trimmed by 6 bases and J by 4 bases, leaving 15 bases between them. The CDR3 DNA sequence: TGTGCCAGCAGGGACACCTCCCGGGCCACTGAAGCTTTCTTT. It encodes CASRDTSRATEAFF.

The chain couples TRBV5-5 to TRBJ1-4; a possible D gene is TRBD1 (5 bases). With 7 bases removed from V and 0 bases from J, the gap between germline ends came to 10 bases. There are 14 residues in the CDR3. Per the germline V gene, CDR1 is SGHKS and CDR2 is YYEKEE (reference sequence). CDR3 sequence: CASQQGTTNEKLFF. CDR3 in DNA: TGTGCCAGCCAGCAGGGAACAACTAATGAAAAACTGTTTTTT.

This clone is a singleton in its sample. This sequence joins TRBV2 and TRBJ1-5; D call uncertain. V was cut by 8 bases and J by 0 bases, with 8 bases left in between. The CDR3 has 13 amino acids. CDR1 and CDR2 (germline): SNHLY, FYNNEI. CDR3 sequence: CASEGDSNQPQHF. The CDR3 DNA is TGTGCCAGCGAAGGCGATAGCAATCAGCCCCAGCATTTT.

The CDR3 DNA sequence: TGTGCCAGCAGATCGGACAGGGGGCTAACTGAAGCTTTCTTT. Translating gives CASRSDRGLTEAFF. The chain combines TRBV5-4 with TRBJ1-1; 11 nucleotides agree with TRBD1. The CDR3 length is 14 residues. Germline V gives CDR1 SGHNT, CDR2 YYREEE (reference sequence). After removal of 5 bases from V and 5 bases from J, the junction contained 5 bases not matched to a gene.

This clone was seen more than once but under ten times. The junction and the germline gene differ at one end; a read error may be behind it. V usage is TRBV5-4 and J usage is TRBJ2-6; a possible D gene is TRBD1 (6 bases). Germline CDR1 SGHNT, CDR2 YYREEE (reference sequence). The CDR3 spans 12 residues. The CDR3 reads CASSFVYRDPSF. CDR3 bases: TGTGCCAGCAGCTTTGTGTACAGGGATCCCTCCTTC.

The V call is TRBV10-1, the J call TRBJ2-1; D is perhaps TRBD2 (6 bases). Germline V CDR1 and CDR2: WNHNN, SYGVQD (reference sequence). The CDR3 has 15 residues. Trimming removed 4 bases at V and 7 bases at J, with 17 bases between. The CDR3: CASSAPGEVGNEQFF. The CDR3 DNA follows: TGCGCCAGCAGTGCTCCGGGGGAGGTAGGGAATGAGCAGTTCTTC.

CDR3 protein: CASSFGGGSSYEQYF. The CDR3 nucleotides are TGTGCCAGCAGCTTTGGGGGGGGAAGCTCCTACGAGCAGTACTTC. J is TRBJ2-7 and V is TRBV14, with 7 bases lining up with TRBD2. The trim removed 5 bases at V and 0 bases at J, leaving 7 bases unmatched. CDR1 SGHDN and CDR2 FVKESK come from the germline V gene. The CDR3 is made up of 15 amino acids. The full variable domain, rest sourced from reference TRBV14 and TRBJ2-7, is EAGVTQFPSHSVIEKGQTVTLRCDPISGHDNLYWYRRVMGKEIKFLLHFVKESKQDESGMPNNRFLAERTGGTYSTLKVQPAELEDSGVYFCASSFGGGSSYEQYFGPGTRLTVT.

A word on this clone: The identical CDR3 is also encoded by other nucleotide sequences in the sample. The V and J genes are TRBV9 and TRBJ2-1, with 7 positions matching TRBD1. Trimming cost V 0 bases and J 7 bases; bases outside gene matches: 7. From germline, CDR1 is SGDLS and CDR2 YYNGEE. The CDR3 is 15 amino acids. The CDR3 is CASSVGGQGDNEQFF. In nucleotides, the CDR3 is TGTGCCAGCAGCGTAGGGGGTCAGGGGGATAATGAGCAGTTCTTC.

The J gene is TRBJ1-1, the V gene TRBV23-1; D remains ambiguous. TRBV23-1 is an ORF, with its function uncertain. V shed 0 bases and J shed 4 bases, with 12 bases lying between them. The CDR3 consists of 15 residues. The CDR3: CASSQSRWMATEAFF. The CDR3 region has the DNA TGCGCCAGCAGTCAATCAAGGTGGATGGCCACTGAAGCTTTCTTT.